One sample yielded the 32 T cell receptor beta chains listed below, sequenced in a study of T cells in Graves' hyperthyroidism and ophthalmopathy. Amplification of TCR beta CDR3 regions used RNA as the template. HTBI primers were the set used in a first-round RT-PCR of the TCR CDR3. MiXCR, applied by TCRdb to the multiplex PCR reads, yields one record per CDR3 protein. The table shows roughly 510,000 distinct CDR3 sequences, with about 20% occurring only once. Sequencing input: blood. The source of these receptors is a man between 18 and 35 years old with Graves' hyperthyroidism.

This clonotype was detected many times. This rearrangement joins TRBV12-3 or TRBV12-4 to TRBJ2-5, with TRBD1 matching over 8 bases. Unmatched junction bases numbered 5, after V lost 6 bases and J lost 2 bases. The CDR3 sequence is 14 residues long. Here the CDR3 DNA reads TGTGCCAGCAGATTACAGGGGGGACAAGAGACCCAGTACTTC. This codes for CASRLQGGQETQYF.

This clonotype was observed many times. The J gene is TRBJ1-2, the V gene TRBV19; TRBD1 might be the D (5 bases). The V end was cut by 2 bases, the J end by 3 bases, with 10 bases between. The germline CDR1 and CDR2 sequences are LNHDA and SQIVND (reference sequence). The CDR3 length is 14 residues. The CDR3 sequence: CASSIQGSYYGYTF. The CDR3 region has the DNA TGTGCCAGTAGTATACAGGGCAGCTACTATGGCTACACCTTC.

In this sample, this clonotype turned up many times. The chain recombines TRBV30 with TRBJ1-5; D is unresolved. Trimming cost V 0 bases and J 4 bases, with 7 bases left between them. Germline V gene lookup returns CDR1 GTSNPN and CDR2 SVGIG (reference sequence). The CDR3 spans 13 residues. This chain's CDR3 is CAWSVGRNQPQHF. The CDR3 DNA follows: TGTGCCTGGAGTGTAGGGAGGAATCAGCCCCAGCATTTT.

This clonotype was detected a few times. The chain uses TRBV7-8 and TRBJ1-5; D is unclear. Trimming took 4 bases from V and 13 from J, leaving 17 bases between them. The CDR3 has 13 amino acids. The germline CDR1 and CDR2 sequences are SGHVS and FQNEAQ. For the CDR3, the DNA is TGTGCCAGCAGCTCTCAAGGCCGGGTCTCACAGCATTTT. This codes for CASSSQGRVSQHF.

This clonotype was found many times. The chain employs TRBV14 and TRBJ1-2; D is unresolved. The CDR3 consists of 14 residues. Looked up from germline, CDR1 is SGHDN and CDR2 is FVKESK. Between the trimmed V and J ends, which lost 1 base and 8 bases, there was a span of 14 bases. CDR3 amino acids: CASSQVGRVRGYTF. The CDR3 nucleotides are TGTGCCAGCAGCCAAGTAGGGAGGGTGAGAGGCTACACCTTC.

V usage is TRBV7-3 and J usage is TRBJ1-2; no firm D call. Germline V gene lookup returns CDR1 SGHTA and CDR2 FQGTGA. V dropped 1 base and J dropped 2 bases, with 8 bases sitting between them. CDR3 length: 14 amino acids. CDR3 sequence: CASSLNSANYGYTF. CDR3 sequence (DNA): TGTGCCAGCAGCTTAAATTCAGCGAACTATGGCTACACCTTC. The full variable domain, rest sourced from reference TRBV7-3 and TRBJ1-2, is GAGVSQTPSNKVTEKGKYVELRCDPISGHTALYWYRQSLGQGPEFLIYFQGTGAADDSGLPNDRFFAVRPEGSVSTLKIQRTERGDSAVYLCASSLNSANYGYTFGSGTRLTVV.

This clonotype was detected many times. The V and J genes are TRBV19 and TRBJ2-5; the match to TRBD2 covers 9 bases. The CDR3 length is 14 residues. CDR1 and CDR2 from the germline V gene are LNHDA and SQIVND (reference sequence). V dropped 4 bases and J dropped 5; count of bases not matched to a gene: 5. The CDR3 region has the DNA TGTGCCAGTAGTACGGGACTAGCTTTGGAGACCCAGTACTTC. Translating it yields CASSTGLALETQYF.

This clonotype was seen at least ten times. This rearrangement joins TRBV27 to TRBJ2-7; weak D call: TRBD1 (6 bases). Germline V gene lookup returns CDR1 MNHEY and CDR2 SMNVEV (reference sequence). This CDR3 spans 15 amino acids. Trimming stripped 5 bases from V and 3 bases from J, with 17 bases between. The CDR3, as DNA: TGTGCCAGCAGTGAGGAAACAGGGAACAGCTACGAGCAGTACTTC. Translated, it gives CASSEETGNSYEQYF.

The chain uses TRBV11-2 and TRBJ2-2, with 14 bases matching TRBD2. This CDR3 region has 16 residues. V dropped 3 bases and J dropped 6; count of bases not matched to a gene: 3. In germline, CDR1 is SGHAT, CDR2 FQNNGV. In DNA, the CDR3 is TGTGCCAGCAGCTTCGGACTAGCGGGGGGCGCCGGGGAGCTGTTTTTT. Translation gives CASSFGLAGGAGELFF.

This clonotype was observed a few times. J is TRBJ1-1 and V is TRBV28; no reliable D call. The CDR3 extends over 15 amino acids. The ends were cut back, 5 bases at V and 1 base at J, with 14 bases in the middle. In germline, CDR1 is MDHEN, CDR2 SYDVKM. This chain's CDR3 is CASSPYPGENTEAFF. CDR3 bases: TGTGCCAGCAGTCCATACCCCGGGGAGAACACTGAAGCTTTCTTT.

This clonotype has at least ten counts. The chain is built from TRBV11-2 and TRBJ1-1; D gene unclear. V shed 2 bases and J shed 1 base, with 5 bases lying between them. CDR3 length: 13 amino acids. Germline V CDR1 and CDR2: SGHAT, FQNNGV. The CDR3 protein is CASSLKQNTEAFF. The CDR3 DNA sequence: TGTGCCAGCAGCTTAAAGCAGAACACTGAAGCTTTCTTT.

The rearrangement links TRBV18 to TRBJ2-7; 7 nucleotides align to TRBD1. This CDR3 comprises 15 residues. V lost 3 bases and J lost 0; bases outside the gene matches: 5. Germline values: CDR1 KGHSH, CDR2 LQKENI. CDR3 protein: CASSPGTAISYEQYF. CDR3 in DNA: TGTGCCAGCTCACCCGGGACAGCCATCTCCTACGAGCAGTACTTC.

As to this clonotype: Germline is not matched at one junction end, which may reflect a read error. The chain has TRBV11-2 and TRBJ2-7; 8 bases align to TRBD2. Germline V gene data show CDR1 as SGHAT and CDR2 as FQNNGV. The CDR3 is 16 residues long. The CDR3 nucleotides read TGTGCCAGCAGACCACTCGGAGCGGGAGTAACCTACGAGCTGTACTTC. It specifies CASRPLGAGVTYELYF.

The chain couples TRBV11-2 to TRBJ1-2; D unresolved. This CDR3 region has 16 residues. Germline CDR1 SGHAT, CDR2 FQNNGV. V was shortened by 5 bases and J by 4 bases, with 20 bases between the two germline ends. This CDR3 is CASSEASGPGTYGYTF. In DNA form, the CDR3 reads TGTGCCAGCAGCGAAGCTTCCGGACCCGGAACCTATGGCTACACCTTC.

This clonotype was observed many times. J is TRBJ1-5 and V is TRBV24-1; weak D call: TRBD1 (5 bases). Trimming left V 7 bases short and J 1 base short, with 7 bases between. This CDR3 contains 13 residues. Per germline, CDR1 KGHDR and CDR2 SFDVKD. The CDR3 bases are TGTGCCACCAGGGGGGGGAGCAATCAGCCCCAGCATTTT. Translating it yields CATRGGSNQPQHF.

The chain uses TRBV6-1 and TRBJ2-1; tentatively, D is TRBD2 (6 bases). The V gene lost 6 bases and the J gene lost 1 base, with 13 bases spanning the gap. CDR1 and CDR2 (germline): MNHNS, SASEGT. This CDR3 comprises 15 residues. CDR3 nucleotide sequence: TGTGCCAGCAGCAAGCGGGCCGGTTCCTACAATGAGCAGTTCTTC. Amino acids: CASSKRAGSYNEQFF.

This clonotype has ten or more counts. The gene calls are TRBV27 and TRBJ2-2, with a possible D match to TRBD1 (6 bases). V lost 6 bases, J lost 5 bases, and 10 bases lay in between. The CDR3 totals 13 residues. Germline loops: CDR1 MNHEY, CDR2 SMNVEV (reference sequence). The CDR3 region is CASRGADTGELFF. CDR3 bases: TGTGCCAGCAGGGGGGCGGATACCGGGGAGCTGTTTTTT.

The J gene is TRBJ1-2, the V gene TRBV15; D unclear. Deletions cut 3 bases from V and 4 bases from J, with 12 bases between. CDR3 length: 14 residues. Looked up from germline, CDR1 is LNHNV and CDR2 is YYDKDF (reference sequence). This CDR3 reads CATSRVGDTYGYTF. Written as DNA, the CDR3 is TGTGCCACCAGCAGGGTTGGCGACACCTATGGCTACACCTTC.

This clonotype was picked up a small number of times. The CDR3 DNA reads as TGTGCCAGCAGGGGGGACAGGGATGAAGCCGGGGAGCTGTTTTTT. Translated: CASRGDRDEAGELFF. The V and J genes are TRBV12-3 or TRBV12-4 and TRBJ2-2; 9 bases agree with TRBD1. The ends lost 6 bases at V and 6 bases at J; junction bases unmatched: 8. There are 15 residues in the CDR3.

This clonotype was detected ten times or more. The chain links TRBV6-2 or TRBV6-3 to TRBJ2-4; 10 bases align to TRBD1. Germline V lookup: CDR1 MNHEY, CDR2 SVGEGT. The CDR3 contains 16 residues. V lost 5 bases and J lost 1; bases outside the gene matches: 5. The CDR3 spells CASSLTGGAAKNIQYF. CDR3 coding DNA: TGTGCCAGCAGTCTGACAGGGGGCGCTGCCAAAAACATTCAGTACTTC.

Ten or more counts support this clonotype. V is TRBV20-1 and J is TRBJ2-7; D is uncertain. The CDR3 sequence is 11 residues long. In germline, CDR1 is DFQATT, CDR2 SNEGSKA (reference sequence). With 6 bases removed from V and 9 bases from J, the gap between germline ends came to 15 bases. The CDR3 region has the DNA TGCAGTGCAGCCCAGACCCTAGGGCAGTACTTC. Translated: CSAAQTLGQYF.

This clonotype was counted only a few times. The chain combines TRBV3-1 with TRBJ1-3; no reliable D call. The CDR3 is made up of 14 amino acids. Trimming removed 4 bases at V and 3 bases at J, with 10 bases between. CDR1 and CDR2 from the germline V gene are LGHDT and YNNKEL (reference sequence). This CDR3 reads CASSREGYGNTIYF. The DNA of the CDR3 is TGTGCCAGCAGCCGAGAGGGATATGGAAACACCATATATTTT.

This rearrangement joins TRBV9 to TRBJ2-2; possibly TRBD1 for D (6 bases). With 0 bases removed from V and 0 bases from J, the gap between germline ends came to 15 bases. CDR1 is SGDLS, CDR2 YYNGEE, per germline. The length of the CDR3 is 18 residues. The DNA for the CDR3 is TGTGCCAGCAGCGTAGTCGTCCCCGGGACAACGAACACCGGGGAGCTGTTTTTT. Protein: CASSVVVPGTTNTGELFF.

The V and J genes are TRBV12-3 or TRBV12-4 and TRBJ1-2; the D is unclear. The CDR3 totals 16 residues. Trimming took 3 bases from V and 1 from J, leaving 15 bases between them. The CDR3 protein is CASSFGRRPVNYGYTF. DNA of the CDR3: TGTGCCAGCAGTTTCGGACGGCGGCCCGTTAACTATGGCTACACCTTC.

The DNA for the CDR3 is TGTGCCAGCAGTCCGATAGCGGGGCCCAGGGAGACCCAGTACTTC. As protein: CASSPIAGPRETQYF. The chain couples TRBV27 to TRBJ2-5; 8 nucleotides align to TRBD2. V was pared by 5 bases and J by 5 bases, with 10 bases of the junction left unmatched. Germline CDR1 and CDR2: MNHEY and SMNVEV (reference sequence). The CDR3 extends over 15 amino acids.

In this sample, this clonotype turned up many times. V and J are TRBV19 and TRBJ1-2, with 8 nucleotides matching TRBD1. With V trimmed by 3 bases and J by 4 bases, 1 base remained unmatched. Germline assignment: CDR1 LNHDA and CDR2 SQIVND (reference sequence). The CDR3 is 13 amino acids. CDR3: CASSMGTGYGYTF. The CDR3 DNA is TGTGCCAGTAGTATGGGGACAGGCTATGGCTACACCTTC.

This clonotype was recorded only once. The chain joins TRBV6-1 to TRBJ2-5; 9 positions agree with TRBD1. The CDR3 has 17 amino acids. In germline, CDR1 is MNHNS, CDR2 SASEGT. V was clipped by 1 base and J by 4 bases; unmatched bases: 10. This chain's CDR3 is CASSEGPGTGPLETQYF. As DNA, the CDR3 is TGTGCCAGCAGTGAAGGGCCCGGGACAGGGCCTCTAGAGACCCAGTACTTC.

This clonotype turned up a few times. The chain is built from TRBV19 and TRBJ2-5; D unclear. V lost 7 bases, J lost 4 bases, and 16 bases lay in between. This CDR3 is built from 14 residues. The germline CDR1 and CDR2 sequences are LNHDA and SQIVND (reference sequence). The CDR3 region is CASNSMGLGETQYF. CDR3 bases: TGTGCCAGTAACTCCATGGGGTTAGGAGAGACCCAGTACTTC.

The CDR3, as DNA: TGCGCCAGCAGCTCAGCTACAGGGGCCTACGAGCAGTACTTC. It codes for CASSSATGAYEQYF. J is TRBJ2-7 and V is TRBV4-1, with 7 bases identical to TRBD1. The germline gives CDR1 MGHRA, CDR2 YSYEKL. V was clipped by 5 bases and J by 2 bases; unmatched bases: 6. The CDR3 is 14 residues long.

The chain joins TRBV3-1 to TRBJ2-5; D may be TRBD1 (6 bases). The germline V gene has CDR1 LGHDT and CDR2 YNNKEL (reference sequence). The CDR3 runs to 14 residues. V lost 4 bases and J lost 2, with 11 bases in between. CDR3 in DNA: TGTGCCAGCAGCCCTTGGACAGCACAAGAGACCCAGTACTTC. It codes for CASSPWTAQETQYF.

Ten or more counts support this clonotype. The chain is built from TRBV25-1 and TRBJ2-2, with TRBD2 matching 9 bases. Germline V gives CDR1 MGHDK, CDR2 SYGVNS. This CDR3 region has 15 residues. J lost 5 bases, V lost 5 bases, and 6 bases had no gene match. CDR3 loop: CASSPQRGVTGELFF. The CDR3 nucleotides read TGTGCCAGCAGTCCCCAGCGGGGGGTAACCGGGGAGCTGTTTTTT.

This sequence joins TRBV11-2 and TRBJ1-1, with D possibly TRBD1 on 6 matching bases. Trimming removed 4 bases from V and 0 bases from J, with 15 bases in between. This CDR3 is built from 16 residues. CDR1 is SGHAT, CDR2 FQNNGV, per germline. The CDR3 coding sequence is TGTGCCAGCAGCTCACAGGGCTTCGCTCTGAACACTGAAGCTTTCTTT. Residues: CASSSQGFALNTEAFF.